A selection of T cell receptor beta chains follows, all from one sample in a study of blood T cell repertoires in COVID-19. Sequencing used immunoSEQ multiplex PCR; TCRdb keeps in-frame clones, though not all of them. The table shows 15,000 to 20,000 clones, with around 81% occurring only once. The source material was peripheral blood. These receptors originate from a man aged 40-49 years with active or convalescent COVID-19. Each CDR3 is given with its conserved first and last residue. The D gene is left open where the match is weak. Some rows mark clone size as missing; the rest say once, few, many or name a class of expanded clone.

abundance	v_gene	d_gene	j_gene	CDR3aa	CDR3nt
-	TRBV9	TRBD2	TRBJ2-2	CASSVGTKNTGELFF	TGTGCCAGCAGCGTGGGGACTAAGAACACCGGGGAGCTGTTTTTT
-	TRBV18	TRBD1	TRBJ1-1	CASRTGEGYTEAFF	TGTGCCAGCCGAACAGGGGAAGGGTACACTGAAGCTTTCTTT
-	TRBV15	-	TRBJ1-2	CATSRETGVNYGYTF	TGTGCCACCAGCAGAGAGACAGGAGTTAACTATGGCTACACCTTC
-	TRBV6-2/TRBV6-3	-	TRBJ2-1	CASSYGRRGYHNEQFF	TGTGCCAGCAGTTACGGGCGACGGGGGTACCACAATGAGCAGTTCTTC
-	TRBV30	TRBD2	TRBJ2-1	CAWSVLGRGSYNEQFF	TGTGCCTGGAGTGTATTGGGGAGGGGAAGCTACAATGAGCAGTTCTTC
-	TRBV5-6	-	TRBJ1-1	CASSSGPLGSEAFF	TGTGCCAGCAGCTCCGGGCCATTAGGGAGTGAAGCTTTCTTT
once	TRBV5-6	-	TRBJ1-2	CASSPQAGSSYGYTF	TGTGCCAGCAGCCCCCAGGCAGGGTCCAGCTATGGCTACACCTTC
-	TRBV4-2	-	TRBJ2-5	CASSQDSGKETQYF	TGTGCCAGCAGCCAAGACTCAGGAAAAGAGACCCAGTACTTC
-	TRBV29-1	TRBD2	TRBJ2-2	CSVPPTSGANTGELFF	TGCAGCGTTCCACCGACTAGCGGGGCGAACACCGGGGAGCTGTTTTTT
-	TRBV18	-	TRBJ1-1	CASSGGGDTEAFF	TGTGCCAGCTCGGGTGGGGGCGACACTGAAGCTTTCTTT
-	TRBV7-2	TRBD1	TRBJ1-4	CASSPIRTGGLDEKLFF	TGTGCCAGCAGCCCAATACGGACAGGGGGCCTCGACGAAAAACTGTTTTTT
-	TRBV5-3	-	TRBJ1-4	CARSSPGENEKLFF	TGTGCCAGAAGCTCCCCGGGAGAAAATGAAAAACTGTTTTTT
-	TRBV7-9	-	TRBJ1-4	CASSQIGGSTEKLFF	TGTGCCAGCAGCCAAATTGGAGGTTCAACAGAAAAACTGTTTTTT
-	TRBV7-2	-	TRBJ1-4	CASSADLGLNEKLFF	TGTGCCAGCAGCGCAGACCTGGGACTTAATGAAAAACTGTTTTTT
-	TRBV4-2	-	TRBJ2-2	CASSQDRGELFF	TGTGCCAGCAGCCAAGATCGGGGGGAGCTGTTTTTT
-	TRBV29-1	-	TRBJ2-5	CSVTGRETQYF	TGCAGCGTAACAGGGCGAGAGACCCAGTACTTC
-	TRBV6-2/TRBV6-3	TRBD1	TRBJ1-1	CASSYSKGDRGGEAFF	TGTGCCAGCAGTTACTCGAAGGGGGACAGGGGAGGTGAAGCTTTCTTT
-	TRBV11-2	-	TRBJ2-5	CASSLAWTRGTQYF	TGTGCCAGCAGCTTAGCCTGGACCCGGGGGACCCAGTACTTC
few	TRBV5-6	-	TRBJ1-5	CASSWGRDQPQHF	TGTGCCAGCAGCTGGGGCAGGGATCAGCCCCAGCATTTT
-	TRBV23-1	-	TRBJ2-1	CASSQSYGDTQNEQFF	TGCGCCAGCAGTCAATCATACGGGGACACGCAAAATGAGCAGTTCTTC
-	TRBV5-1	TRBD2	TRBJ2-1	CASSLTSGSYNEQFF	TGCGCCAGCAGCCTGACTAGCGGGTCCTACAATGAGCAGTTCTTC
few	TRBV2	TRBD2	TRBJ2-3	CASSEWVAGTDTQYF	TGTGCCAGCAGTGAATGGGTAGCGGGGACAGATACGCAGTATTTT
-	TRBV7-9	-	TRBJ1-1	CASSLEGGSEAFF	TGTGCCAGCAGCTTAGAGGGCGGGTCTGAAGCTTTCTTT
-	TRBV7-8	TRBD1	TRBJ1-1	CASSSTGGLNTEAFF	TGTGCCAGCAGCTCGACAGGGGGACTGAACACTGAAGCTTTCTTT
-	TRBV4-3	TRBD2	TRBJ2-1	CASSQDSLAGAFNEQFF	TGCGCCAGCAGCCAAGATAGTCTAGCGGGGGCTTTCAATGAGCAGTTCTTC
once	TRBV11-2	-	TRBJ1-6	CASSLDRGGLNSPLHF	TGTGCCAGCAGCTTAGATCGCGGGGGCTTGAATTCACCCCTCCACTTT
-	TRBV9	-	TRBJ2-1	CASSVEGLLRDEQFF	TGTGCCAGCAGCGTAGAGGGGCTACTCAGGGATGAGCAGTTCTTC
few	TRBV2	-	TRBJ1-1	CASKEGFTEAFF	TGTGCCAGCAAAGAGGGATTCACTGAAGCTTTCTTT
-	TRBV10-1	TRBD1	TRBJ2-7	CASSESTGAYEQYF	TGCGCCAGCAGTGAGTCGACAGGGGCGTACGAGCAGTACTTC
-	TRBV4-1	-	TRBJ1-3	CASSPGLMMEHTIYF	TGCGCCAGCAGCCCCGGACTGATGATGGAACACACCATATATTTT
-	TRBV7-3	TRBD2	TRBJ2-5	CASSFSGGQGETQYF	TGTGCCAGCAGCTTTAGCGGGGGGCAAGGGGAGACCCAGTACTTC
-	TRBV4-1	-	TRBJ1-6	CASSHTVIRGVGSPLHF	TGCGCCAGCAGCCATACTGTTATTCGGGGGGTTGGTTCACCCCTCCACTTT